A selection of T cell receptor beta chains follows, all from one sample in a study of T cells in Graves' hyperthyroidism and ophthalmopathy. TCRdb analysed the multiplex PCR reads with MiXCR anew, one entry per CDR3 protein. This sample has more than 300,000 distinct CDR3 sequences; over 11% occur once, and the top ten carry approximately 11%. Sequenced input: blood. These receptors came from an older woman with Graves' hyperthyroidism. The CDR3 runs from the conserved cysteine through the conserved F or W. The D gene is left open where the match is weak. Expanded clones are given a class, and other clones once, few, many or no size at all.

V gene,J gene,clone size,D gene,CDR3 DNA,CDR3 protein
TRBV2,TRBJ2-1,many,-,TGTGCCAGCAAAGCTAGTCCCCTCAATGAGCAGTTCTTC,CASKASPLNEQFF
TRBV11-2,TRBJ2-6,many,-,TGTGCCAGCAGTCTTCAGGCTCTTACCGGGGCCAACGTCCTGACTTTC,CASSLQALTGANVLTF
TRBV28,TRBJ2-7,many,TRBD1,TGTGCCAGCAGCGAGACAGGGGGCACCTACGAGCAGTACTTC,CASSETGGTYEQYF
TRBV19,TRBJ2-1,-,-,TGTGCCAGTAGGCGGCAGGGCCTCGAGCAGTTCTTC,CASRRQGLEQFF
TRBV15,TRBJ2-5,-,-,TGTGCCAGCGCCCAGGGTTGGCAAGAGACCCAGTACTTC,CASAQGWQETQYF
TRBV28,TRBJ2-7,-,TRBD1,TGTGCCGGCAGCTCACCGGGACAGGGTACGTACGAGCAGTACTTC,CAGSSPGQGTYEQYF
TRBV30,TRBJ2-7,many,-,TGTGCCTGGAGTGTAGGGCAGGCCCCCGGCAGTGCCGAGCAGTACTTC,CAWSVGQAPGSAEQYF
TRBV12-5,TRBJ2-6,-,-,TGTGCTAGTGGAGCCTCTGGGGCCAACGTCCTGACTTTC,CASGASGANVLTF
TRBV3-1,TRBJ1-1,many,-,TGTGCCAGCAGCCAATGGAGAGGCCCCGCTGAAGCTTTCTTT,CASSQWRGPAEAFF
TRBV6-1,TRBJ1-2,many,TRBD1,TGTGCCAGCAGTTCTCCTACAGGGGACTATGGCTACACCTTC,CASSSPTGDYGYTF